A selection of T cell receptor beta chains follows, all from one sample in a study of cytomegalovirus exposure and HLA in healthy donors. Using immunoSEQ multiplex PCR, the repertoire was profiled, and TCRdb retains in-frame clones only, with some absent. The specimen's table records about 200,000 clones. The sequenced material came from PBMCs. These receptor sequences come from a girl aged 2 to 10 in good health and CMV-seropositive. CDR3s include the opening cysteine and the closing phenylalanine or tryptophan. The D gene is left open where the match is weak.

V gene	J gene	D gene	CDR3 DNA	CDR3 protein
TRBV27	TRBJ2-3	TRBD1	TGTGCCAGCAGTCCCACCAAGGGGACAGGTCCCGCAGATACGCAGTATTTT	CASSPTKGTGPADTQYF
TRBV2	TRBJ2-5	-	TGTGCCAGCAGTCCACGCGAGGGATTAGAGACCCAGTACTTC	CASSPREGLETQYF
TRBV7-2	TRBJ2-7	TRBD2	TGTGCCAGCAACGGGGGAGGGGTGGAGCAGTACTTC	CASNGGGVEQYF
TRBV7-3	TRBJ2-3	TRBD2	TGTGCCAGCAGTAACGGACTAGCGGGAGAGCAGTATTTT	CASSNGLAGEQYF
TRBV30	TRBJ2-7	TRBD2	TGTGCCTGGAGTGTTGTAGCGGGGAACTCCTACGAGCAGTACTTC	CAWSVVAGNSYEQYF
TRBV4-1	TRBJ2-1	-	TGCGCCAGCAGCCAAGTTTCGCGGGAAGTACGGTTCTTC	CASSQVSREVRFF
TRBV12-2	TRBJ1-1	-	TGTGCAAGTCGCTTAAAGGGGCGACAGGGGCCGAACACTGAAGCTTTCTTT	CASRLKGRQGPNTEAFF
TRBV15	TRBJ2-7	TRBD1	TGTGCCACCACCAGGGGACAGGGTACTTTCGAGCAGTACTTC	CATTRGQGTFEQYF
TRBV28	TRBJ1-1	-	TGTGCCAGCCCTCCCCTCAGGGGCCTGAACACTGAAGCTTTCTTT	CASPPLRGLNTEAFF
TRBV5-4	TRBJ2-7	-	TGTGCCAGCAGTAGGCCATACGCGGACGAGCAGTACTTC	CASSRPYADEQYF
TRBV7-9	TRBJ2-7	-	TGTGCCAGCAGCTTGGACGGCGAGGGAAGGTTTGGGTACTTC	CASSLDGEGRFGYF
TRBV28	TRBJ2-7	TRBD2	TGTGCCAGCAGCAATAGCGGGAGGGCCCGGGAGCAGTACTTC	CASSNSGRAREQYF
TRBV7-6	TRBJ2-2	TRBD2	TGTGCCAGCAGCTCGAGCGGGGGGAACACCGGGGAGCTGTTTTTT	CASSSSGGNTGELFF
TRBV5-1	TRBJ1-6	TRBD1	TGCGCCAGCAGCGGGGGACAGGGCGGGGGTTCACCCCTCCACTTT	CASSGGQGGGSPLHF
TRBV5-4	TRBJ2-3	TRBD2	TGTGCCAACCGGCACAGACTAGCGGCTACTACAGATACGCAGTATTTT	CANRHRLAATTDTQYF
TRBV15	TRBJ2-7	TRBD1	TGTGCCACCAGCAGACCGGGACAGGGATACGAGCAGTACTTC	CATSRPGQGYEQYF
TRBV2	TRBJ1-5	-	TGTGCCAGCAGGCAGGATAGCAATCAGCCCCAGCATTTT	CASRQDSNQPQHF
TRBV5-1	TRBJ2-3	TRBD1	TGCGCCAGCAGCTTGGCGGGACAGGGAGGGGATACGCAGTATTTT	CASSLAGQGGDTQYF
TRBV15	TRBJ2-7	-	TGTGCCACCAGCAGAGAGGCCACCTACGAGCAGTACTTC	CATSREATYEQYF
TRBV27	TRBJ1-2	-	TGTGCCAGCAGCCCTGACCCCGGGGGGCCTCACACCAACTATGGCTACACCTTC	CASSPDPGGPHTNYGYTF
TRBV18	TRBJ1-2	TRBD1	TGTGCCAGCTCACCTGGGACAGACTATGGCTACACCTTC	CASSPGTDYGYTF
TRBV19	TRBJ2-3	TRBD2	TGTGCCAGTAGTATTTCTCTAGCGGGAGGAACAGATACGCAGTATTTT	CASSISLAGGTDTQYF
TRBV6-5	TRBJ1-2	-	TGTGCCAGCAGCCCCAAGGGGGGGGCTGGTGGCTACACCTTC	CASSPKGGAGGYTF
TRBV11-1	TRBJ1-3	TRBD1	TGTGCCAGCAGCTCACCACAGGGGGCTGGAAACACCATATATTTT	CASSSPQGAGNTIYF
TRBV27	TRBJ2-5	-	TGTGCCAGCAGTTTATCTCCTAGCGTAGAGACCCAGTACTTC	CASSLSPSVETQYF
TRBV6-5	TRBJ2-3	-	TGTGCCAGCAGTTACTCCGGGACAAGCACAGATACGCAGTATTTT	CASSYSGTSTDTQYF
TRBV11-1	TRBJ2-2	TRBD2	TGTGCCAGCAGCCCCAAGACTAGCGGGAGTGGAATGGGGGAGCTGTTTTTT	CASSPKTSGSGMGELFF
TRBV5-1	TRBJ2-3	-	TGCGCCACCACCTGGGGGCAGGGCTTTGCAGATACGCAGTATTTT	CATTWGQGFADTQYF